The rows below give T cell receptor beta chains drawn from one sample of a study of blood T cell repertoires in COVID-19. Libraries were prepared by immunoSEQ multiplex PCR; TCRdb keeps only in-frame clonotypes and omits some of them. The data show about 71,000 clones, 75% to 90% seen once. Sample: peripheral blood. The receptors here all came from an older man with acute or convalescent COVID-19. The CDR3 runs from the conserved cysteine through the conserved F or W. The order of the fields is D gene, V gene, CDR3 length, clone size, J gene, CDR3 protein, CDR3 DNA. D genes are given only for firm matches. For some rows the clone size is stated as once, few or many, or as a class when expanded; others skip it.

NA	TRBV9	16	few	TRBJ2-3	CASSVGADPSTDTQYF	TGTGCCAGCAGCGTAGGGGCAGACCCTAGCACAGATACGCAGTATTTT
TRBD1	TRBV9	15	once	TRBJ2-1	CASSVVGTGLNEQFF	TGTGCCAGCAGCGTAGTTGGGACAGGGCTCAATGAGCAGTTCTTC
NA	TRBV6-1	13	NA	TRBJ2-3	CASSDLLLDTQYF	TGTGCCAGCAGTGATTTACTACTGGATACGCAGTATTTT
NA	TRBV9	13	NA	TRBJ1-1	CASSAEWSTEAFF	TGTGCCAGCAGCGCCGAATGGAGCACTGAAGCTTTCTTT
NA	TRBV18	12	NA	TRBJ2-1	CASSPRYNEQFF	TGTGCCAGCTCACCTCGTTACAATGAGCAGTTCTTC
NA	TRBV30	15	NA	TRBJ2-1	CAWSWGGYRGDEQFF	TGTGCCTGGAGTTGGGGGGGCTATAGAGGAGATGAGCAGTTCTTC
NA	TRBV28	15	once	TRBJ2-1	CASSAQPGLHNEQFF	TGTGCCAGCAGTGCTCAGCCCGGGTTGCACAATGAGCAGTTCTTC
TRBD2	TRBV18	16	NA	TRBJ2-7	CASSPSLAGEMGEQYF	TGTGCCAGCTCACCATCGCTAGCGGGAGAAATGGGCGAGCAGTACTTC
NA	TRBV9	17	NA	TRBJ2-5	CASSAQPSGRLQETQYF	TGTGCCAGCAGCGCCCAGCCGAGCGGGCGCCTCCAAGAGACCCAGTACTTC
NA	TRBV5-5	15	NA	TRBJ1-1	CASSLAEQRNTEAFF	TGTGCCAGCAGCTTGGCCGAACAGAGGAACACTGAAGCTTTCTTT
NA	TRBV7-2	13	NA	TRBJ1-5	CASSWLENQPQHF	TGTGCCAGCAGCTGGCTGGAGAATCAGCCCCAGCATTTT
NA	TRBV18	14	NA	TRBJ1-2	CASSPPDSSYGYTF	TGTGCCAGCTCACCCCCGGACAGCTCCTATGGCTACACCTTC
TRBD2	TRBV27	14	NA	TRBJ2-7	CASGLAGGKYEQYF	TGTGCCAGCGGTCTAGCGGGGGGGAAATACGAGCAGTACTTC
TRBD1	TRBV19	15	few	TRBJ1-4	CASSPTDRGREKLFF	TGTGCCAGTAGTCCCACCGACAGGGGTAGAGAAAAACTGTTTTTT
TRBD1	TRBV18	17	NA	TRBJ2-7	CASSPYTGAGRFYEQYF	TGTGCCAGCTCACCATATACAGGGGCAGGGCGGTTCTACGAGCAGTACTTC
TRBD2	TRBV19	14	NA	TRBJ2-1	CASSGLAGGNEQFF	TGTGCCAGTAGTGGACTAGCGGGAGGTAATGAGCAGTTCTTC
NA	TRBV5-1	17	NA	TRBJ1-5	CASSLVPQGLDDQPQHF	TGCGCCAGCAGCTTGGTACCCCAGGGGCTTGATGATCAGCCCCAGCATTTT
NA	TRBV7-9	15	NA	TRBJ2-5	CASSLVRGAGETQYF	TGTGCCAGCAGCTTAGTTCGGGGGGCCGGGGAGACCCAGTACTTC
NA	TRBV7-3	13	once	TRBJ2-7	CASIRTERGEQYF	TGTGCCAGCATCAGGACAGAGAGGGGCGAGCAGTACTTC
TRBD1	TRBV5-5	15	NA	TRBJ2-1	CASSWLPGQGNEQFF	TGTGCCAGCAGCTGGCTGCCGGGACAGGGCAATGAGCAGTTCTTC
TRBD1	TRBV9	15	once	TRBJ2-4	CASSVASGQGSIQYF	TGTGCCAGCAGCGTAGCTTCGGGACAGGGGAGCATTCAGTACTTC
TRBD1	TRBV28	16	NA	TRBJ2-5	CASSRYRDRVKETQYF	TGTGCCAGCAGTCGATACCGGGACAGGGTGAAGGAGACCCAGTACTTC
TRBD2	TRBV6-5	14	NA	TRBJ2-1	CASRTSGGDNEQFF	TGTGCCAGCAGGACTAGCGGGGGGGACAATGAGCAGTTCTTC
TRBD1	TRBV28	15	once	TRBJ1-1	CASSFGGQGNTEAFF	TGTGCCAGCAGTTTTGGCGGACAGGGGAACACTGAAGCTTTCTTT
NA	TRBV11-2	11	NA	TRBJ2-7	CASSRTHEQYF	TGTGCCAGCAGCCGAACTCACGAGCAGTACTTC
TRBD2	TRBV9	17	NA	TRBJ2-1	CASSVGGSGRSYNEQFF	TGTGCCAGCAGCGTAGGGGGGAGCGGGAGGTCCTACAATGAGCAGTTCTTC
TRBD2	TRBV28	16	NA	TRBJ2-1	CASSILSSGRNNEQFF	TGTGCCAGCAGTATACTTTCTAGCGGGAGGAACAATGAGCAGTTCTTC
TRBD2	TRBV29-1	12	NA	TRBJ2-5	CSGGRAQETQYF	TGCAGCGGAGGGAGGGCCCAGGAGACCCAGTACTTC
TRBD1	TRBV7-9	16	NA	TRBJ2-3	CASSFGTGASTDTQYF	TGTGCCAGCAGCTTCGGGACAGGAGCTAGCACAGATACGCAGTATTTT
NA	TRBV4-1	16	NA	TRBJ2-3	CASSQDLRIERDTQYF	TGCGCCAGCAGCCAAGATCTGCGAATAGAGAGGGATACGCAGTATTTT
TRBD1	TRBV5-4	18	NA	TRBJ2-6	CASSLPGQGTSGANVLTF	TGTGCCAGCAGCTTACCGGGACAGGGGACCTCTGGGGCCAACGTCCTGACTTTC
TRBD1	TRBV29-1	15	NA	TRBJ2-1	CSVGTPDRGRNEQFF	TGCAGCGTGGGTACCCCGGACAGGGGGCGAAATGAGCAGTTCTTC
NA	TRBV28	12	NA	TRBJ1-5	CASSPPEQPQHF	TGTGCCAGCAGTCCACCGGAGCAGCCCCAGCATTTT
TRBD2	TRBV6-2/TRBV6-3	16	NA	TRBJ2-3	CASSSGLAASTDTQYF	TGTGCCAGCAGTTCAGGACTAGCGGCTAGCACAGATACGCAGTATTTT
NA	TRBV6-2/TRBV6-3	12	NA	TRBJ1-2	CASSTVNYGYTF	TGTGCCAGCAGTACAGTTAACTATGGCTACACCTTC
NA	TRBV7-2	13	NA	TRBJ2-1	CASSFQYSNEQFF	TGTGCCAGCAGCTTTCAGTATTCGAATGAGCAGTTCTTC
NA	TRBV4-3	15	NA	TRBJ1-4	CASSQDAQFFEKLFF	TGCGCCAGCAGCCAAGATGCCCAGTTTTTTGAAAAACTGTTTTTT
TRBD2	TRBV5-6	16	NA	TRBJ2-3	CASSLKGGNLADTQYF	TGTGCCAGCAGCTTAAAGGGAGGGAATCTCGCAGATACGCAGTATTTT
TRBD2	TRBV7-7	15	NA	TRBJ2-1	CASSRGLAGGDEQFF	TGTGCCAGCAGCCGAGGACTAGCGGGGGGCGATGAGCAGTTCTTC
NA	TRBV10-3	17	NA	TRBJ1-3	CAISESFRGYSGNTIYF	TGTGCCATCAGTGAGTCGTTCAGGGGATACTCTGGAAACACCATATATTTT
NA	TRBV11-1	16	NA	TRBJ2-2	CASTFLGTLNTGELFF	TGTGCCAGCACCTTTTTAGGGACTCTTAACACCGGGGAGCTGTTTTTT
NA	TRBV6-5	14	NA	TRBJ2-7	CATGSRGSAYEQYF	TGTGCCACTGGCTCACGGGGTTCGGCCTACGAGCAGTACTTC